Below, 18 T cell receptor beta chains from the same sample are listed, as sequenced in a study of early T cells in non-severe SARS-CoV-2 infection. TCRdb ran MiXCR on the 5' RACE reads and lists one entry per CDR3 protein. The sample lists 20,000 to 25,000 distinct CDR3 sequences; approximately 3.8% were seen once. Sequences were obtained from whole blood. The origin of the receptors is an adult who was a healthcare worker with PCR-confirmed SARS-CoV-2 infection or an uninfected control (not recorded which).

This clonotype was recorded many times. This chain uses TRBV24-1 with TRBJ2-2; D is perhaps TRBD2 (5 bases). CDR3 size: 16 residues. V was trimmed by 12 bases and J by 2 bases, leaving 21 bases between them. The germline V gene encodes CDR1 KGHDR and CDR2 SFDVKD. Here the CDR3 reads CASEGRGDRNTGELFF. The CDR3 DNA follows: TGTGCCTCAGAGGGCCGGGGAGACCGAAACACCGGGGAGCTGTTTTTT.

This clonotype occurred many times. The V call is TRBV11-1, the J call TRBJ2-3; D not resolved. Germline loops: CDR1 SGHAT, CDR2 FQDESV (reference sequence). The CDR3 extends over 12 amino acids. The V gene lost 0 bases and the J gene lost 10 bases, with 8 bases spanning the gap. The CDR3: CASSLAAESQYF. The CDR3 DNA reads as TGTGCCAGCAGCTTAGCAGCAGAATCGCAGTATTTT. Full variable domain (missing parts from reference TRBV11-1 and TRBJ2-3): EAEVAQSPRYKITEKSQAVAFWCDPISGHATLYWYRQILGQGPELLVQFQDESVVDDSQLPKDRFSAERLKGVDSTLKIQPAELGDSAMYLCASSLAAESQYFGPGTRLTVL.

This clonotype was observed at least ten times. The chain uses TRBV5-6 and TRBJ2-5; D is ambiguous. CDR3 size: 12 residues. Germline V gene data show CDR1 as SGHDT and CDR2 as YYEEEE. V lost 1 base to trimming and J lost 5 bases, with 6 bases between them. The CDR3: CASSLSEETQYF. The CDR3 DNA follows: TGTGCCAGCAGCTTGAGTGAGGAGACCCAGTACTTC.

This clonotype was counted at least ten times. The rearrangement links TRBV10-3 to TRBJ2-3, with a possible D match to TRBD1 (5 bases). The V gene's germline CDR1 is ENHRY and CDR2 SYGVKD. V was trimmed by 10 bases and J by 2 bases, leaving 13 bases between them. This CDR3 contains 13 residues. CDR3 bases: TGTGCCAGATCACAGGAGTTCACAGATACGCAGTATTTT. This translates into CARSQEFTDTQYF.

The sample holds a few counts of this clonotype. V and J are TRBV3-1 and TRBJ1-3; no definite D call. The germline V gene encodes CDR1 LGHDT and CDR2 YNNKEL (reference sequence). The CDR3 covers 13 residues. V shed 6 bases and J shed 0 bases, with 6 bases lying between them. CDR3: CASRQPSGNTIYF. CDR3 in DNA: TGTGCCAGCAGACAGCCCTCTGGAAACACCATATATTTT.

This clonotype has ten or more counts. The chain uses TRBV7-3 and TRBJ2-1, with D hard to call. Germline CDR1 is SGHTA and CDR2 is FQGTGA. The CDR3 has 13 amino acids. Trimming cost V 5 bases and J 5 bases, with 10 bases left between them. CDR3 residues: CASSPFGDNEQFF. CDR3 sequence (DNA): TGTGCCAGCAGCCCGTTCGGAGACAATGAGCAGTTCTTC.

This clonotype was found many times. J is TRBJ2-1 and V is TRBV29-1, with D possibly TRBD2 on 7 matching bases. The V gene's germline CDR1 is SQVTM and CDR2 ANQGSEA. The V gene lost 6 bases and the J gene lost 7 bases, with 22 bases spanning the gap. This CDR3 is 15 amino acids long. The CDR3 loop reads CSVRRGAGDYNEQFF. CDR3 sequence (DNA): TGCAGCGTCCGACGGGGGGCGGGAGACTATAATGAGCAGTTCTTC.

This clonotype appeared many times. This rearrangement joins TRBV5-1 to TRBJ2-2; 14 bases align to TRBD2. The CDR3 runs to 17 residues. Germline CDR1 is SGHRS and CDR2 is YFSETQ. Trimming took 3 bases from V and 3 from J; bases not matched to a gene: 4. CDR3 residues: CASSWGLAGADTGELFF. In DNA form, the CDR3 reads TGCGCCAGCAGCTGGGGACTAGCGGGGGCCGACACCGGGGAGCTGTTTTTT.

Many counts were recorded for this clonotype. V and J are TRBV6-5 and TRBJ2-1; 8 positions match TRBD1. J was trimmed by 9 bases and V by 5 bases; bases with no gene match: 15. The CDR3 is made up of 16 amino acids. CDR1 is MNHEY, CDR2 SVGAGI, per germline. Written as DNA, the CDR3 is TGTGCCAGCAGTCTGCTATCCGGACAGGGATCTGTTGAGCAGTTCTTC. Protein sequence: CASSLLSGQGSVEQFF.

This clonotype was picked up many times. V usage is TRBV24-1 and J usage is TRBJ1-1, with 11 positions matching TRBD1. Trimming removed 7 bases from V and 1 base from J; junction bases left unmatched: 1. The germline V gene encodes CDR1 KGHDR and CDR2 SFDVKD. The CDR3 covers 14 residues. In nucleotides, the CDR3 is TGTGCCACCAGGGGGACAGGGGGGAACACTGAAGCTTTCTTT. Amino acid sequence: CATRGTGGNTEAFF.

The chain couples TRBV2 to TRBJ1-1; 8 bases match TRBD1. Losses at the gene ends were 8 bases for V and 4 bases for J; bases not matched to a gene: 9. The germline V gene encodes CDR1 SNHLY and CDR2 FYNNEI. The CDR3 is 14 amino acids. The chain's CDR3 is CASGGQAAVTEAFF. As DNA, the CDR3 is TGTGCCAGCGGGGGACAGGCCGCCGTCACTGAAGCTTTCTTT.

In this sample, this clonotype is medium-sized. In DNA form, the CDR3 reads TGTGCCACCAGCAGGGGGGGGGCCGCCACGCAGTATTTT. This sequence encodes CATSRGGAATQYF. This rearrangement joins TRBV15 to TRBJ2-3; D is possibly TRBD2 (7 bases). Germline V gene sequence: CDR1 LNHNV, CDR2 YYDKDF (reference sequence). The CDR3 is 13 residues long. V dropped 3 bases and J dropped 9 bases, with 13 bases sitting between them.

This clonotype was seen a few times. This chain joins TRBV9 and TRBJ2-7; 7 bases map to TRBD2. CDR3 length equals 15 residues. The V gene's germline CDR1 is SGDLS and CDR2 YYNGEE. Trimming removed 0 bases from V and 3 bases from J; junction bases left unmatched: 6. This chain's CDR3 is CASSVEASGDYEQYF. CDR3 nucleotide sequence: TGTGCCAGCAGCGTAGAAGCTAGCGGTGACTACGAGCAGTACTTC.

This clonotype appeared many times. This sequence joins TRBV5-5 and TRBJ2-3; D gene uncertain. Germline-derived CDR1 and CDR2 are SGHKS and YYEKEE (reference sequence). Trimming took 4 bases from V and 4 from J, leaving 13 bases between them. The CDR3 contains 14 residues. The CDR3 region has the DNA TGTGCCAGCAGCCTGGACCCACGACCAGATACGCAGTATTTT. Amino acid sequence: CASSLDPRPDTQYF. Full variable domain (remainder filled in from reference TRBV5-5 and TRBJ2-3): DAGVTQSPTHLIKTRGQQVTLRCSPISGHKSVSWYQQVLGQGPQFIFQYYEKEERGRGNFPDRFSARQFPNYSSELNVNALLLGDSALYLCASSLDPRPDTQYFGPGTRLTVL.

This clonotype was detected many times. The chain has TRBV7-9 and TRBJ1-5; the D is unclear. Germline assignment: CDR1 SEHNR and CDR2 FQNEAQ (reference sequence). Deletions cut 3 bases from V and 4 bases from J, with 7 bases between. The CDR3 extends over 13 amino acids. As DNA, the CDR3 is TGTGCCAGCAGCTTGGGATTTAATCAGCCCCAGCATTTT. This encodes CASSLGFNQPQHF.

This clonotype was seen many times. The rearrangement uses TRBV7-9 and TRBJ2-7; D not certain. This CDR3 contains 13 residues. Germline CDR1 reads SEHNR; CDR2 reads FQNEAQ (reference sequence). The V and J ends lost 0 bases and 0 bases respectively, with 3 bases between them. The chain's CDR3 is CASSLALSYEQYF. CDR3 nucleotide sequence: TGTGCCAGCAGCTTAGCCCTCTCCTACGAGCAGTACTTC.

This clonotype was found many times. The chain is built from TRBV27 and TRBJ2-7, with D perhaps matching TRBD2 (6 bases). The germline gives CDR1 MNHEY, CDR2 SMNVEV (reference sequence). The CDR3 runs 15 residues. Deletions cut 5 bases from V and 0 bases from J, with 14 bases between. In nucleotides, the CDR3 is TGTGCCAGCAGTAAGGGACTCCAGAGCTCCTACGAGCAGTACTTC. Its protein product is CASSKGLQSSYEQYF.

This clonotype has a count of ten or more. The CDR3 region has the DNA TGTGCCAGCAGCGTAGGGTTTGTGCGGCAGGTCAATGAGCAGTTCTTC. This gives the protein CASSVGFVRQVNEQFF. The chain is built from TRBV9 and TRBJ2-1; no reliable D call. Looked up from germline, CDR1 is SGDLS and CDR2 is YYNGEE. This CDR3 has 16 residues. The V and J ends lost 0 bases and 6 bases respectively, with 16 bases between them.